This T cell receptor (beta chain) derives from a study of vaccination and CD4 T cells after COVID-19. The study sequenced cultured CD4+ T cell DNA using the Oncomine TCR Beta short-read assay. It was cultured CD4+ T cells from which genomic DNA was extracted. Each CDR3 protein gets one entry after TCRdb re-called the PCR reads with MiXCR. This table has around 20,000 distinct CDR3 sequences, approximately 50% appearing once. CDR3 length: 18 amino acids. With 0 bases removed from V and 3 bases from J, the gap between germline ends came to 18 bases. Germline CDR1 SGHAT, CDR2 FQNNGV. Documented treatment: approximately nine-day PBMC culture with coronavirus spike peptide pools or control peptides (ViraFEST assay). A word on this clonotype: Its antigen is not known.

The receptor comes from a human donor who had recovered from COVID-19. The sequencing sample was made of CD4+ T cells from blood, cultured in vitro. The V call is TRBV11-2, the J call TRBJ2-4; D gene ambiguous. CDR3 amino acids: CASSLESFSLLSKNIQYF. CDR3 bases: TGTGCCAGCAGCTTAGAAAGCTTCTCCCTCCTTAGCAAAAACATTCAGTACTTC.